This passage covers 10 T cell receptor beta chains from one sample sequenced in a study of shared clonotypes between healthy human individuals. In the naive CD8 group, cells lacked CD45RO and were positively selected for CCR7, so terminally differentiated effector memory CD45RA+ cells were left out. Profiling relied on immunoSEQ multiplex PCR, and the TCRdb table lists in-frame clones only, not all of them. The sample consists of 1.5 million to 2.5 million clones, 85% to 95% of them appearing once. The specimen was naive CD8+ T cells sorted from blood. These receptors came from a man aged 18 to 35 in good health.

The chain joins TRBV6-5 to TRBJ2-4, with a tentative D call TRBD2 (5 bases). Germline CDR1 and CDR2: MNHEY and SVGAGI. This CDR3 has 13 residues. The germline V and J ends were trimmed by 10 bases and 2 bases, with 12 bases remaining between them. Written as DNA, the CDR3 is TGTGCCATTGGATTGGACTCCAAAAACATTCAGTACTTC. Translation: CAIGLDSKNIQYF.

The chain joins TRBV4-1 to TRBJ1-2, with a tentative D call TRBD1 (5 bases). V gave up 3 bases and J gave up 6 bases, with 17 bases separating them. The V gene's germline CDR1 is MGHRA and CDR2 YSYEKL. CDR3 length: 15 amino acids. CDR3 sequence reads: CASSHGGTGRDGYTF. The DNA of the CDR3 is TGCGCCAGCAGCCATGGTGGGACGGGTAGGGATGGCTACACCTTC.

Concerning this clone itself: Its ends do not fully match the called genes, so a read error is possible. The chain couples TRBV7-7 to TRBJ2-2; D remains ambiguous. The CDR3 has 13 residues. Germline V CDR1 and CDR2: SSHAT, FNYEAQ (reference sequence). In DNA, the CDR3 is TGTGCTAGCAGCTTACAACCGACCGGGGAGCTGTTTTTT. Translating gives CASSLQPTGELFF.

The J gene is TRBJ2-1, the V gene TRBV2; 14 nucleotides line up with TRBD2. V lost 5 bases, J lost 7 bases, and 4 bases stayed unmatched. CDR3 length: 15 residues. Per germline, CDR1 SNHLY and CDR2 FYNNEI. The CDR3 nucleotides are TGTGCCAGCAGTCGGACTAGCGGGGGGATAAATGAGCAGTTCTTC. This translates into CASSRTSGGINEQFF.

The chain links TRBV9 to TRBJ1-4; the D gene is possibly TRBD1 (5 bases). The germline V and J ends were trimmed by 0 bases and 8 bases, with 14 bases remaining between them. Germline V lookup: CDR1 SGDLS, CDR2 YYNGEE. CDR3 size: 15 residues. The CDR3 here is CASSVGGGTGEKLFF. CDR3 sequence (DNA): TGTGCCAGCAGCGTAGGGGGAGGGACTGGGGAAAAACTGTTTTTT.

As to this clone: Only one base separates this from a far larger clonotype, so it likely reflects a read error. Other nucleotide sequences in the sample specify the same CDR3. The rearrangement joins TRBV11-1 to TRBJ2-5, with D possibly TRBD2 on 5 matching bases. Germline loops: CDR1 SGHAT, CDR2 FQDESV (reference sequence). This CDR3 has 10 amino acids. The CDR3 nucleotides read TGTGCCAGCAGCGGGGAGACCCAATACTTC. Encoded protein: CASSGETQYF.

This clone showed up just once. This chain joins TRBV13 and TRBJ1-6; tentative D call: TRBD1 (5 bases). The CDR3 loop spans 16 amino acids. Germline lookup yields CDR1 PRHDT and CDR2 FYEKMQ (reference sequence). Trimming stripped 4 bases from V and 7 bases from J, with 17 bases between. The CDR3 bases are TGTGCCAGCAGCTCCGAGGGACCCCGGGCCAATTCACCCCTCCACTTT. Protein sequence: CASSSEGPRANSPLHF.

The V call is TRBV7-8, the J call TRBJ2-3; the D is unclear. V gave up 5 bases and J gave up 6 bases, with 15 bases separating them. CDR1 is SGHVS and CDR2 is FQNEAQ in the germline V gene. CDR3 length: 14 residues. This CDR3 is CASSPPDWVDTQYF. The CDR3 DNA sequence: TGTGCCAGCAGCCCGCCGGATTGGGTTGATACGCAGTATTTT.

The rearrangement links TRBV19 to TRBJ1-2, with D unclear. Per the germline V gene, CDR1 is LNHDA and CDR2 is SQIVND (reference sequence). The V end was cut by 3 bases, the J end by 8 bases, with 10 bases between. This CDR3 comprises 12 residues. CDR3 DNA sequence: TGTGCCAGTAGTATCTCAGGATGGGGCTACACCTTC. Amino acid sequence: CASSISGWGYTF.

V gene TRBV5-4 combines with J gene TRBJ2-1, with D perhaps matching TRBD1 or TRBD2 (6 bases each). The CDR3 runs 12 residues. The germline gives CDR1 SGHNT, CDR2 YYREEE (reference sequence). Trimming pared 4 bases from V and 7 bases from J, leaving 9 bases between. CDR3 in amino acids: CASSRRGNEQFF. In DNA form, the CDR3 reads TGTGCCAGCAGCAGGAGGGGGAATGAGCAGTTCTTC.